The clone carrying this T cell receptor (beta chain) has just a few counts. The data derive from a study of radiation and T cells in renal cell carcinoma. This table comes from immunoSEQ multiplex PCR, and its TCRdb copy is limited to in-frame clones, with some not included. The sample carries about 25,000 clones, 58% recorded once. The CDR3 runs 18 residues. V gave up 1 base and J gave up 4 bases; unmatched junction bases: 9. From germline, CDR1 is LGHNA and CDR2 YNFKEQ. Noted treatment: treatment-naive control, cytoreductive nephrectomy. The sequences come from tumor tissue, collected from a patient whose treatment was nephrectomy without radiotherapy. This TCR was recovered from a man in his forties or fifties with renal cell carcinoma. This sequence joins TRBV4-2 and TRBJ2-3, with 12 bases fitting TRBD2. The CDR3: CASSQVLRASGGADTQYF. CDR3 DNA sequence: TGTGCCAGCAGCCAAGTATTGAGGGCTAGCGGGGGGGCAGATACGCAGTATTTT.